Listed here are 7 T cell receptor beta chains from one sample, sequenced in a study of post-analysis software for immune sequencing data. Overall study results and limits: When patients were compared with controls, about 5 TRBV segments were more frequent, TRBV5-6, TRBV5-1 and TRBV20-1 among them.

For these receptors, no antigen is known. Tagging with unique molecular identifiers was a feature of the TCR beta cDNA libraries. TCRdb reprocessed the PCR reads with MiXCR, giving one entry per CDR3 protein. The sample lists some 370,000 distinct CDR3 sequences, less than 40% occurring once. The specimen was blood. The receptor source for this set is a girl aged 5-17 years with multiple sclerosis.

The chain employs TRBV9 and TRBJ2-3; possible D gene TRBD2, 5 bases. Germline V gene lookup returns CDR1 SGDLS and CDR2 YYNGEE. V lost 0 bases to trimming and J lost 4 bases, with 15 bases between them. This CDR3 comprises 16 residues. CDR3: CASSVGDRGYADTQYF. CDR3 nucleotide sequence: TGTGCCAGCAGCGTAGGTGACCGGGGTTACGCAGATACGCAGTATTTT.

This chain links TRBV5-6 with TRBJ2-7; D perhaps matches TRBD1 (7 bases). Per germline, CDR1 SGHDT and CDR2 YYEEEE. The CDR3 length is 13 residues. Trimming cost V 1 base and J 6 bases, with 11 bases left between them. CDR3 residues: CASSLLQGGEQYF. The CDR3 DNA follows: TGTGCCAGCAGCTTGTTGCAGGGGGGCGAGCAGTACTTC.

This clonotype has more than one count but fewer than ten. This chain joins TRBV28 and TRBJ2-5; 8 bases are a match to TRBD2. The CDR3 covers 14 residues. The germline CDR1 and CDR2 sequences are MDHEN and SYDVKM. V trimming: 7 bases; J trimming: 5 bases; junction bases outside the gene matches: 9. The CDR3 sequence: CASNPGGPGETQYF. The CDR3 DNA follows: TGTGCCAGCAATCCGGGGGGGCCTGGGGAGACCCAGTACTTC.

The chain carries TRBV7-9 and TRBJ2-5; 8 positions match TRBD1. CDR1 and CDR2 (germline): SEHNR, FQNEAQ (reference sequence). The J segment lost 1 base and the V segment lost 5 bases, leaving 3 bases of the junction unmatched. CDR3 size: 14 residues. This CDR3 is CASSIGQGQETQYF. The CDR3 nucleotides are TGTGCCAGCAGCATCGGACAGGGCCAAGAGACCCAGTACTTC.

This clonotype was observed many times. This chain connects TRBV29-1 to TRBJ2-1, with 9 bases identical to TRBD1. Per the germline V gene, CDR1 is SQVTM and CDR2 is ANQGSEA. The V segment lost 7 bases and the J segment 4 bases; nucleotides outside the gene matches: 8. This CDR3 has 14 residues. The CDR3 sequence is CSALRGQGYNEQFF. The CDR3 nucleotides are TGCAGCGCCCTTCGGGGACAGGGATACAATGAGCAGTTCTTC.

The chain has TRBV4-1 and TRBJ1-2; D not resolved. The V gene's germline CDR1 is MGHRA and CDR2 YSYEKL. The V and J ends lost 2 bases and 2 bases respectively, with 6 bases between them. This CDR3 has 13 residues. This CDR3 is CASSQRSNYGYTF. As DNA, the CDR3 is TGCGCCAGCAGCCAAAGGTCAAACTATGGCTACACCTTC.

This chain connects TRBV5-1 to TRBJ2-1, with TRBD2 matching 11 bases. The J call may be incorrect, as the DNA end agrees better with TRBJ2-7. Germline CDR1 reads SGHRS; CDR2 reads YFSETQ. CDR3 length equals 16 residues. CDR3 coding DNA: TGCGCCAGCAGCTTGGAGCCTAGCGGGGGGTATAATGAGCAGTACTTC. It codes for CASSLEPSGGYNEQYF.